The text below deals with one TCR beta chain. The antigen remains undetermined. A history of autoimmune disease or systemic immunosuppression excluded patients. The record originates from a study of OX40 agonist ivuxolimab in advanced cancers. Study overall: Eligibility admitted prior anti-PD-1, anti-PD-L1 or anti-CTLA-4 therapy; about 40% had some. Partial responses occurred in three patients (one hepatocellular carcinoma, two cutaneous melanoma). The study, taken as a whole, reports: CD4+ and CD8+ T cells in blood underwent clonal expansion by week 6 at 0.1 to 3.0 mg/kg.

The table came from immunoSEQ multiplex PCR; TCRdb's copy has only in-frame clones and leaves some out. The sample yields tens of thousands of clones, over 80% seen once. The clonotype was recovered from an adult with an advanced solid tumor such as melanoma, head and neck, liver or kidney cancer. The sample consisted of CD4+ or CD8+ T cells sorted from blood, taken in a trial of the OX40 agonist ivuxolimab.

The CDR3 sequence: CASSPRGNQPQHF. The CDR3 coding sequence is TGTGCCAGCAGCCCTCGCGGGAATCAGCCCCAGCATTTT. The gene calls are TRBV7-2 and TRBJ1-5; D call uncertain. V shed 5 bases and J shed 4 bases, with 9 bases lying between them. In germline, CDR1 is SGHTA, CDR2 FQGNSA. The CDR3 consists of 13 residues.